Following are 25 T cell receptor beta chains from one sample sequenced in a study of cytomegalovirus exposure and HLA in healthy donors. The PCR contained 60 Vbeta and 13 Jbeta primers. The method was immunoSEQ multiplex PCR; TCRdb's version includes in-frame clones alone and lacks a portion of them. The repertoire has approximately 110,000 clones, over 75% of them found once; the top ten carry 2% to 3%. The sequencing input was PBMCs. All receptors come from a woman under 30 in good health and CMV-seronegative.

The genes are TRBV29-1 and TRBJ1-1, with 11 positions matching TRBD1. The germline CDR1 and CDR2 sequences are SQVTM and ANQGSEA. Losses at the gene ends were 2 bases for V and 1 base for J; bases not matched to a gene: 6. The CDR3 sequence is 16 residues long. Written as DNA, the CDR3 is TGCAGCGTTGAACGGGGGGACAGGGGGTCGAACACTGAAGCTTTCTTT. Protein sequence: CSVERGDRGSNTEAFF.

The chain joins TRBV30 to TRBJ1-2; tentatively, D is TRBD1 (5 bases). The CDR3 spans 13 residues. Germline V CDR1 and CDR2: GTSNPN, SVGIG (reference sequence). The V gene lost 4 bases and the J gene lost 1 base, with 10 bases spanning the gap. CDR3 sequence (DNA): TGTGCCTGGAACGCGGACATTAACTATGGCTACACCTTC. Translating gives CAWNADINYGYTF. Full variable domain (outside the CDR3, taken from reference TRBV30 and TRBJ1-2): SQTIHQWPATLVQPVGSPLSLECTVEGTSNPNLYWYRQAAGRGLQLLFYSVGIGQISSEVPQNLSASRPQDRQFILSSKKLLLSDSGFYLCAWNADINYGYTFGSGTRLTVV.

The chain joins TRBV9 to TRBJ2-2; 7 positions match TRBD1. CDR3 size: 16 residues. CDR1 and CDR2 (germline): SGDLS, YYNGEE. V lost 0 bases, J lost 2 bases, and 4 bases stayed unmatched. CDR3 in DNA: TGTGCCAGCAGCGTAGAGGGACAGCCAAACACCGGGGAGCTGTTTTTT. Amino acid sequence: CASSVEGQPNTGELFF. The whole variable domain, remainder taken from reference TRBV9 and TRBJ2-2, is DSGVTQTPKHLITATGQRVTLRCSPRSGDLSVYWYQQSLDQGLQFLIQYYNGEERAKGNILERFSAQQFPDLHSELNLSSLELGDSALYFCASSVEGQPNTGELFFGEGSRLTVL.

The V call is TRBV5-1, the J call TRBJ2-3, with TRBD2 as a possible D gene (5 bases). In germline, CDR1 is SGHRS, CDR2 YFSETQ. Between the trimmed V and J ends, which lost 0 bases and 1 base, there was a span of 9 bases. The length of the CDR3 is 15 residues. The CDR3 loop reads CASSLGEIGTDTQYF. As DNA, the CDR3 is TGCGCCAGCAGCTTGGGGGAGATTGGCACAGATACGCAGTATTTT.

The V gene is TRBV6-5, the J gene TRBJ1-3; TRBD1 matches at 9 bases. J lost 3 bases, V lost 8 bases, and 8 bases had no gene match. From germline, CDR1 is MNHEY and CDR2 SVGAGI. The CDR3 is 15 residues long. CDR3 protein: CASGRDREVGNTIYF. CDR3 nucleotides: TGTGCCAGCGGGCGGGACAGGGAAGTTGGAAACACCATATATTTT.

The chain couples TRBV6-5 to TRBJ2-5; 7 nucleotides agree with TRBD2. CDR3 length equals 14 residues. Germline CDR1 reads MNHEY; CDR2 reads SVGAGI. V lost 0 bases and J lost 5; bases outside the gene matches: 3. The CDR3 loop is CASSYSRGVETQYF. The CDR3 DNA reads as TGTGCCAGCAGTTACTCCCGGGGGGTTGAGACCCAGTACTTC.

The gene calls are TRBV15 and TRBJ2-1; 13 bases match TRBD2. With 11 bases clipped from V and 7 bases from J, the junction kept 5 bases outside the gene matches. This CDR3 region has 13 residues. Per the germline V gene, CDR1 is LNHNV and CDR2 is YYDKDF (reference sequence). This chain's CDR3 is CAARLAGGNEQFF. The CDR3, as DNA: TGTGCCGCCCGACTAGCGGGAGGTAATGAGCAGTTCTTC.

This chain connects TRBV5-1 to TRBJ2-1; 12 nucleotides align to TRBD1. Germline V lookup: CDR1 SGHRS, CDR2 YFSETQ. The V and J ends lost 4 bases and 6 bases, in that order; junction bases with no gene match: 5. The CDR3 covers 15 residues. The CDR3: CASSPGTGGGNEQFF. CDR3 nucleotides: TGCGCCAGCAGCCCCGGGACAGGGGGCGGCAATGAGCAGTTCTTC.

J is TRBJ1-1 and V is TRBV14; no clear D. Germline CDR1 and CDR2: SGHDN and FVKESK. This CDR3 region has 17 residues. V was pared by 0 bases and J by 6 bases, with 20 bases between. The CDR3 region has the DNA TGTGCCAGCAGCCAAGATTTAGCGCCCGGGAATAGGGCTGAAGCTTTCTTT. It is translated as CASSQDLAPGNRAEAFF.

This clone has only a few counts. The chain recombines TRBV6-1 with TRBJ2-2; the match to TRBD1 covers 10 bases. The V gene end was trimmed by 9 bases and the J gene end by 7 bases; junction bases not matched to a gene: 5. Germline V gives CDR1 MNHNS, CDR2 SASEGT. This CDR3 has 13 residues. This CDR3 reads CASGQGEIGELFF. The CDR3 DNA follows: TGTGCCAGTGGACAGGGGGAGATCGGGGAGCTGTTTTTT.

This clone occurred a few times. V usage is TRBV6-5 and J usage is TRBJ2-2; TRBD2 is a possible D gene (6 bases). The CDR3 is made up of 15 amino acids. V was pared by 6 bases and J by 1 base, with 12 bases between. Germline V gene lookup returns CDR1 MNHEY and CDR2 SVGAGI. CDR3 sequence reads: CASRGLSGNTGELFF. CDR3 nucleotide sequence: TGTGCCAGCAGAGGTCTTAGCGGGAACACCGGGGAGCTGTTTTTT.

A single count supports this clone. The chain combines TRBV14 with TRBJ1-1; unclear D gene. V was trimmed by 5 bases and J by 3 bases, leaving 10 bases between them. The CDR3 spans 13 residues. Germline CDR1 SGHDN, CDR2 FVKESK. CDR3 protein: CASSGRLYTEAFF. DNA for the CDR3: TGTGCCAGCAGCGGCAGGCTATACACTGAAGCTTTCTTT. The whole variable domain, remainder taken from reference TRBV14 and TRBJ1-1, is EAGVTQFPSHSVIEKGQTVTLRCDPISGHDNLYWYRRVMGKEIKFLLHFVKESKQDESGMPNNRFLAERTGGTYSTLKVQPAELEDSGVYFCASSGRLYTEAFFGQGTRLTVV.

The chain couples TRBV28 to TRBJ1-2; TRBD1 is a possible D gene (6 bases). Germline V lookup: CDR1 MDHEN, CDR2 SYDVKM. The V and J ends lost 6 bases and 3 bases respectively, with 17 bases between them. The CDR3 is made up of 15 amino acids. Written as DNA, the CDR3 is TGTGCCAGCAGCCTGACCGGACAGTTCTACTATGGCTACACCTTC. Translated, it gives CASSLTGQFYYGYTF.

The chain couples TRBV10-3 to TRBJ2-7; the D gene is possibly TRBD2 (7 bases). Germline V gives CDR1 ENHRY, CDR2 SYGVKD. V lost 0 bases and J 4 bases, leaving 22 bases between the germline ends. CDR3 length: 18 residues. CDR3 DNA sequence: TGTGCCATCAGTGAGTCCCCCTTAGTGGCGGGGGCAAAGTACGAGCAGTACGTC. This encodes CAISESPLVAGAKYEQYV.

The chain couples TRBV7-2 to TRBJ1-4, with D unclear. From germline, CDR1 is SGHTA and CDR2 FQGNSA. V was pared by 5 bases and J by 5 bases, with 15 bases between. The CDR3 consists of 15 residues. CDR3 coding DNA: TGTGCCAGCAGCAAACAGACGGTGCAGAATGAAAAACTGTTTTTT. Residues: CASSKQTVQNEKLFF.

The chain joins TRBV7-9 to TRBJ2-1, with 15 bases fitting TRBD2. The junction had 4 bases not matched to a gene; V was cut back by 5 bases and J by 5 bases. Per germline, CDR1 SEHNR and CDR2 FQNEAQ (reference sequence). The CDR3 extends over 16 amino acids. CDR3 sequence (DNA): TGTGCCAGCAGCACCCGGACTAGCGGGGGGGACAATGAGCAGTTCTTC. The encoded protein is CASSTRTSGGDNEQFF.

This clone was seen a single time. For the CDR3, the DNA is TGTGCCAGCAGCGCGCCGGTACAGGGGTTTAATTCACCCCTCCACTTT. This sequence encodes CASSAPVQGFNSPLHF. The chain employs TRBV11-2 and TRBJ1-6, with 7 nucleotides matching TRBD1. Germline trimming cut 5 bases from V and 6 bases from J; bases unmatched to any gene: 10. This CDR3 is 16 amino acids long. CDR1 and CDR2 (germline): SGHAT, FQNNGV.

This clone was detected once. The gene calls are TRBV5-8 and TRBJ1-2, with D unclear. The V gene's germline CDR1 is SGHTS and CDR2 YDEGEE. Trimming removed 8 bases at V and 6 bases at J, with 11 bases between. The length of the CDR3 is 11 residues. As DNA, the CDR3 is TGTGCCAGATTGAAGAGGGATGGCTACACCTTC. This sequence encodes CARLKRDGYTF. Using reference TRBV5-8 and TRBJ1-2 for the parts outside the CDR3, the full variable domain is EAGVTQSPTHLIKTRGQQATLRCSPISGHTSVYWYQQALGLGLQFLLWYDEGEERNRGNFPPRFSGRQFPNYSSELNVNALELEDSALYLCARLKRDGYTFGSGTRLTVV.

V usage is TRBV5-1 and J usage is TRBJ2-3; 10 nucleotides agree with TRBD1. V shed 0 bases and J 3 bases; nucleotides not matched to a gene: 7. This CDR3 spans 17 amino acids. Germline V gives CDR1 SGHRS, CDR2 YFSETQ. The CDR3: CASSLAVGTGVTDTQYF. CDR3 in DNA: TGCGCCAGCAGCTTGGCCGTTGGGACAGGGGTAACAGATACGCAGTATTTT.

The chain recombines TRBV7-9 with TRBJ1-2; D is possibly TRBD1 (6 bases). V was cut by 2 bases and J by 0 bases, with 13 bases left in between. CDR3 length: 16 residues. Germline CDR1 is SEHNR and CDR2 is FQNEAQ (reference sequence). The CDR3 region has the DNA TGTGCCAGCAGCTTACTGGACAGCGCGCCTAACTATGGCTACACCTTC. Residues: CASSLLDSAPNYGYTF. Variable domain in full (rest from reference TRBV7-9 and TRBJ1-2): DTGVSQNPRHKITKRGQNVTFRCDPISEHNRLYWYRQTLGQGPEFLTYFQNEAQLEKSRLLSDRFSAERPKGSFSTLEIQRTEQGDSAMYLCASSLLDSAPNYGYTFGSGTRLTVV.

The chain combines TRBV7-2 with TRBJ2-7; the match to TRBD2 covers 7 bases. V shed 3 bases and J 1 base; nucleotides not matched to a gene: 0. This CDR3 has 13 residues. CDR1 SGHTA and CDR2 FQGNSA come from the germline V gene. The CDR3 sequence: CASSFGGSYEQYF. As DNA, the CDR3 is TGTGCCAGCAGCTTCGGGGGGTCCTACGAGCAGTACTTC. Full variable domain (rest looked up from reference TRBV7-2 and TRBJ2-7): GAGVSQSPSNKVTEKGKDVELRCDPISGHTALYWYRQSLGQGLEFLIYFQGNSAPDKSGLPSDRFSAERTGGSVSTLTIQRTQQEDSAVYLCASSFGGSYEQYFGPGTRLTVT.

The chain carries TRBV29-1 and TRBJ1-4; D may be TRBD1 (5 bases). CDR1 and CDR2 (germline): SQVTM, ANQGSEA. This CDR3 is built from 11 residues. Trimming shortened V by 7 bases and J by 8 bases, and 11 bases separated the two germline ends. DNA of the CDR3: TGCAGCGGCAGGGCGGGGGAAAAACTGTTTTTT. Translation gives CSGRAGEKLFF.

The chain recombines TRBV4-2 with TRBJ1-1, with D possibly TRBD1 on 5 matching bases. The CDR3 is 14 residues long. The ends were cut back, 1 base at V and 0 bases at J, with 6 bases in the middle. Germline V lookup: CDR1 LGHNA, CDR2 YNFKEQ. This chain's CDR3 is CASSQAQVNTEAFF. CDR3 DNA: TGTGCCAGCAGCCAAGCACAGGTGAACACTGAAGCTTTCTTT.

The rearrangement joins TRBV2 to TRBJ1-5; 7 nucleotides agree with TRBD1. Looked up from germline, CDR1 is SNHLY and CDR2 is FYNNEI. V was pared by 7 bases and J by 8 bases, with 8 bases of the junction left unmatched. There are 13 residues in the CDR3. In DNA, the CDR3 is TGTGCCAGCAATGGACAGGCAATGGAGCCCCAGCATTTT. Protein product: CASNGQAMEPQHF.

The chain combines TRBV20-1 with TRBJ2-5, with no clear D. Matching the DNA end better, TRBJ2-7 makes the J call doubtful. The CDR3 extends over 10 amino acids. CDR1 and CDR2 (germline): DFQATT, SNEGSKA (reference sequence). The CDR3 DNA reads as TGCAGTGCCGCAGGCTCCGAGCAGTACTTC. This translates into CSAAGSEQYF.